Below are 30 T cell receptor beta chains sequenced from a single sample in a study of shared clonotypes between healthy human individuals. Sequencing was performed with immunoSEQ multiplex PCR; in TCRdb, only in-frame clones are kept and a portion is missing. The top ten hold under 2% of the sample, which has 640,000 or so clones, 55% to 75% seen once. The specimen sequenced was memory CD4+ T cells sorted from blood. Subset described: CD45RA-negative fraction. The receptors stem from a woman younger than 45 in good health.

The chain uses TRBV18 and TRBJ2-7, with D perhaps TRBD2 (5 bases). The CDR3 loop spans 16 amino acids. Trimming pared 4 bases from V and 7 bases from J, leaving 23 bases between. Germline V gene data show CDR1 as KGHSH and CDR2 as LQKENI. The DNA for the CDR3 is TGTGCCAGCTCACAGATTGACGCGGATGGAGGAGTTGAGCAGTACTTC. Its protein is CASSQIDADGGVEQYF.

The chain carries TRBV6-6 and TRBJ2-7; possibly TRBD1 for D (6 bases). Germline V CDR1 and CDR2: MNHNY, SVGAGI (reference sequence). V lost 6 bases and J 6 bases, leaving 15 bases between the germline ends. This CDR3 is built from 13 residues. In DNA, the CDR3 is TGTGCCAGCAGGGGGTACAGGGAACGCGAGCAGTACTTC. This translates into CASRGYREREQYF.

This clone was counted a few times. The chain employs TRBV18 and TRBJ1-1, with a possible D match to TRBD1 (5 bases). The CDR3 is 14 amino acids. CDR1 is KGHSH and CDR2 is LQKENI in the germline V gene. Trimming stripped 3 bases from V and 1 base from J, with 9 bases between. Here the CDR3 DNA reads TGTGCCAGCTCACCCGGGACCCCGAACACTGAAGCTTTCTTT. Its protein is CASSPGTPNTEAFF.

Note on this clone: The sample carries other DNA sequences with the same CDR3. The CDR3 here is CAISAGGSSYEQYF. DNA of the CDR3: TGTGCCATCAGTGCCGGGGGTAGCTCCTACGAGCAGTACTTC. The rearrangement links TRBV10-3 to TRBJ2-7; D might be TRBD2 (6 bases). Germline V gives CDR1 ENHRY, CDR2 SYGVKD. The CDR3 totals 14 residues. V lost 4 bases to trimming and J lost 0 bases, with 10 bases between them.

The V and J genes are TRBV5-1 and TRBJ2-7; D is ambiguous. The germline gives CDR1 SGHRS, CDR2 YFSETQ. This CDR3 contains 13 residues. Between the trimmed V and J ends, which lost 4 bases and 3 bases, there was a span of 11 bases. CDR3: CASSPDKDYEQYF. The CDR3, as DNA: TGCGCCAGCAGCCCAGACAAAGACTACGAGCAGTACTTC.

The rearrangement links TRBV1 to TRBJ1-1; the table assigns TRBD1, which was not confirmed against the DNA. TRBV1 is assigned pseudogene status. The CDR3 spans 22 residues. CDR3 loop: CTSSQSWPGQGSISGLYTEAFF. CDR3 nucleotides: TGCACCAGCAGCCAAAGTTGGCCGGGACAGGGGAGTATATCCGGGCTGTACACTGAAGCTTTCTTT.

The chain uses TRBV6-5 and TRBJ1-1; D is undetermined. V lost 6 bases, J lost 9 bases, and 23 bases lay in between. CDR3 length: 15 amino acids. Germline CDR1 reads MNHEY; CDR2 reads SVGAGI. The CDR3 DNA reads as TGTGCCAGCAGACGACTGACCACCCTAGTAGGGAAAGCTTTCTTT. It is translated as CASRRLTTLVGKAFF.

This clone was found many times. The V call is TRBV28, the J call TRBJ1-5; D gene ambiguous. Germline V lookup: CDR1 MDHEN, CDR2 SYDVKM. Trimming cost V 4 bases and J 1 base, with 20 bases left between them. The CDR3 has 18 residues. CDR3 nucleotides: TGTGCCAGCAGTTCCCAACGGTCTCTCATTAAAAGCAATCAGCCCCAGCATTTT. Encoded protein: CASSSQRSLIKSNQPQHF.

The rearrangement joins TRBV20-1 to TRBJ2-3, with D unclear. V lost 1 base to trimming and J lost 6 bases, with 5 bases between them. The CDR3 totals 11 residues. Germline V lookup: CDR1 DFQATT, CDR2 SNEGSKA (reference sequence). The CDR3 DNA is TGCAGTGCTAGAGTGCAGGATACGCAGTATTTT. Residues: CSARVQDTQYF.

This clone occurred a few times. The CDR3 coding sequence is TGTGCCAGCAGTGACAACCGGGCCACTAATCAGCCCCAGCATTTT. Protein sequence: CASSDNRATNQPQHF. This chain uses TRBV6-1 with TRBJ1-5; D ambiguous. CDR1 MNHNS and CDR2 SASEGT come from the germline V gene. The CDR3 covers 15 residues. V lost 3 bases, J lost 4 bases, and 13 bases lay in between.

This sequence joins TRBV19 and TRBJ1-2, with D maybe TRBD1 (5 bases). This CDR3 has 13 amino acids. Trimming pared 3 bases from V and 6 bases from J, leaving 11 bases between. Per the germline V gene, CDR1 is LNHDA and CDR2 is SQIVND (reference sequence). The CDR3 spells CASSMFRDDGYTF. The CDR3 DNA is TGTGCCAGTAGTATGTTCAGGGATGATGGCTACACCTTC.

The gene calls are TRBV28 and TRBJ2-5; tentatively, D is TRBD2 (5 bases). Germline assignment: CDR1 MDHEN and CDR2 SYDVKM. V was clipped by 5 bases and J by 2 bases, with 12 bases between them. The length of the CDR3 is 14 residues. The CDR3 DNA sequence: TGTGCCAGCAGTCCTTCCGGGGAACAAGAGACCCAGTACTTC. Its protein is CASSPSGEQETQYF.

V usage is TRBV7-3 and J usage is TRBJ2-7, with a weak D call TRBD2 (5 bases). Deletions cut 1 base from V and 7 bases from J, with 14 bases between. Germline CDR1 is SGHTA and CDR2 is FQGTGA. This CDR3 has 14 amino acids. The CDR3 protein is CASSLSSGDGEQYF. The CDR3 DNA reads as TGTGCCAGCAGCTTAAGCAGCGGAGACGGGGAGCAGTACTTC.

The CDR3 sequence: CASTRTSGRYTDTQYF. The CDR3 nucleotides are TGTGCCAGCACCCGGACTAGCGGGAGGTACACAGATACGCAGTATTTT. The chain carries TRBV9 and TRBJ2-3; 14 nucleotides line up with TRBD2. This CDR3 contains 16 residues. Germline CDR1 is SGDLS and CDR2 is YYNGEE. J gave up 2 bases and V 6 bases, and 5 bases lay outside the gene matches.

This sequence joins TRBV2 and TRBJ2-2; possibly TRBD1 or TRBD2 for D (6 bases each). Trimming took 5 bases from V and 5 from J, leaving 9 bases between them. This CDR3 has 13 residues. Germline loops: CDR1 SNHLY, CDR2 FYNNEI. The CDR3 DNA is TGTGCCAGCAGTAGGGGGGAGACCGGGGAGCTGTTTTTT. This encodes CASSRGETGELFF.

This chain uses TRBV2 with TRBJ2-2, with a tentative D call TRBD2 (6 bases). The CDR3 has 13 amino acids. Germline V gene sequence: CDR1 SNHLY, CDR2 FYNNEI. V gave up 6 bases and J gave up 3 bases, with 8 bases separating them. CDR3 protein: CASRGEDTGELFF. In DNA form, the CDR3 reads TGTGCCAGCAGGGGGGAGGACACCGGGGAGCTGTTTTTT.

This clone was counted at least ten times. V and J are TRBV6-6 and TRBJ1-2; maybe TRBD1 (6 bases). CDR1 and CDR2 from the germline V gene are MNHNY and SVGAGI (reference sequence). V was clipped by 4 bases and J by 8 bases, with 14 bases between them. This CDR3 is 13 amino acids long. The CDR3 nucleotides are TGTGCCAGCAGTTTACAGGGTACGGGGGGCTACACCTTC. Encoded protein: CASSLQGTGGYTF.

The gene calls are TRBV6-1 and TRBJ1-4; D is uncertain. Germline CDR1 MNHNS, CDR2 SASEGT. V was cut by 2 bases and J by 6 bases, with 19 bases left in between. The CDR3 consists of 17 residues. The CDR3 region has the DNA TGTGCCAGCAGTGAAAAAGGGTGGGCAGCTTCGGATGAAAAACTGTTTTTT. This sequence encodes CASSEKGWAASDEKLFF.

The chain employs TRBV7-6 and TRBJ2-7, with 9 bases that match TRBD1. There are 14 residues in the CDR3. CDR1 and CDR2 from the germline V gene are SGHVS and FNYEAQ. Germline trimming cut 5 bases from V and 6 bases from J; bases unmatched to any gene: 8. The CDR3 DNA reads TGTGCCAGCAGCCAAACGGGACAGGGTTCCGAGCAGTACTTC. Translating gives CASSQTGQGSEQYF.

This clone was seen only a few times. The chain combines TRBV27 with TRBJ2-1; TRBD2 matches at 10 bases. From germline, CDR1 is MNHEY and CDR2 SMNVEV (reference sequence). The CDR3 sequence is 14 residues long. V was clipped by 3 bases and J by 8 bases; unmatched bases: 4. CDR3 residues: CASSFISGRDEQFF. CDR3 sequence (DNA): TGTGCCAGCAGTTTCATCAGCGGGAGGGATGAGCAGTTCTTC.

The CDR3, as DNA: TGCGCCAGCAGCCAAGTCGGCTTGACCTCCTACGAGCAGTACTTC. Translated, it gives CASSQVGLTSYEQYF. The chain combines TRBV4-1 with TRBJ2-7; no clear D gene. CDR1 and CDR2 from the germline V gene are MGHRA and YSYEKL. The CDR3 extends over 15 amino acids. Trimming removed 1 base at V and 0 bases at J, with 10 bases between.

The V call is TRBV7-2, the J call TRBJ2-5; 8 bases match TRBD1. The junction had 9 bases not matched to a gene; V was cut back by 1 base and J by 2 bases. CDR3 length equals 17 residues. In germline, CDR1 is SGHTA, CDR2 FQGNSA. The CDR3 is CASSLGPGTGTQETQYF. CDR3 DNA: TGTGCCAGCAGCTTAGGACCAGGGACAGGTACTCAAGAGACCCAGTACTTC.

This clone was detected once. The chain couples TRBV7-7 to TRBJ2-3; 7 positions match TRBD1. The length of the CDR3 is 16 residues. V shed 5 bases and J 1 base; nucleotides not matched to a gene: 9. Germline CDR1 is SSHAT and CDR2 is FNYEAQ (reference sequence). The CDR3 spells CASSRLRGSGTDTQYF. In DNA form, the CDR3 reads TGTGCCAGCAGCCGACTCAGGGGGTCGGGCACAGATACGCAGTATTTT.

This clone turned up a few times. Other DNA sequences of this sample code for an identical CDR3. The rearrangement uses TRBV7-9 and TRBJ2-2, with 10 bases identical to TRBD2. Trimming took 2 bases from V and 5 from J; bases not matched to a gene: 2. The CDR3 totals 15 residues. From germline, CDR1 is SEHNR and CDR2 FQNEAQ (reference sequence). The CDR3 reads CASSLLAGDTGELFF. In DNA form, the CDR3 reads TGTGCCAGCAGCTTACTAGCGGGAGATACCGGGGAGCTGTTTTTT.

In this sample, this clone turned up a few times. The V gene is TRBV28, the J gene TRBJ1-2; D not certain. Germline CDR1 and CDR2: MDHEN and SYDVKM. The CDR3 consists of 13 residues. Trimming stripped 6 bases from V and 2 bases from J, with 10 bases between. CDR3 in DNA: TGTGCCAGCAGCCTAAGGCGGAACTATGGCTACACCTTC. Residues: CASSLRRNYGYTF.

In DNA, the CDR3 is TGTGCCAGCTCACCATCGGCGGAAGGGGCCAACGTCCTGACTTTC. Its translation is CASSPSAEGANVLTF. J is TRBJ2-6 and V is TRBV18, with no clear D. From germline, CDR1 is KGHSH and CDR2 LQKENI. This CDR3 has 15 residues. V was trimmed by 2 bases and J by 4 bases, leaving 9 bases between them.

In this sample, this clone turned up once. The chain recombines TRBV6-5 with TRBJ2-2, with D unresolved. V lost 2 bases and J 4 bases, leaving 11 bases between the germline ends. Germline V gene sequence: CDR1 MNHEY, CDR2 SVGAGI. The CDR3 is made up of 15 amino acids. CDR3 loop: CASSYLRVGTGELFF. CDR3 sequence (DNA): TGTGCCAGCAGTTACCTAAGAGTGGGCACCGGGGAGCTGTTTTTT.

This chain connects TRBV25-1 to TRBJ1-1; weak D call: TRBD1 (6 bases). The CDR3 is made up of 15 amino acids. CDR1 MGHDK and CDR2 SYGVNS come from the germline V gene. Between the trimmed V and J ends, which lost 4 bases and 3 bases, there was a span of 15 bases. This CDR3 reads CASSAYRVSDTEAFF. The CDR3 DNA sequence: TGTGCCAGCAGTGCGTACAGGGTTTCGGACACTGAAGCTTTCTTT.

The chain combines TRBV5-1 with TRBJ2-3; the D is unclear. Germline lookup yields CDR1 SGHRS and CDR2 YFSETQ. Trimming stripped 0 bases from V and 0 bases from J, with 14 bases between. The CDR3 is 17 amino acids. In DNA, the CDR3 is TGCGCCAGCAGCTTGGGTTTCACCCGCTCTAGCACAGATACGCAGTATTTT. Protein product: CASSLGFTRSSTDTQYF.

The V gene is TRBV6-5, the J gene TRBJ2-5, with 9 bases identical to TRBD1. The CDR3 consists of 14 residues. Germline CDR1 and CDR2: MNHEY and SVGAGI. With V trimmed by 5 bases and J by 9 bases, 10 bases remained unmatched. The CDR3 protein is CASSNNRGLGAQYF. The CDR3 DNA reads TGTGCCAGCAGTAACAACAGGGGGCTAGGGGCCCAGTACTTC.